The entry that follows covers one TCR beta chain sequence. This sample is drawn from a study of T cell changes during pregnancy in multiple sclerosis. The CDR3 spans 16 residues. With V trimmed by 0 bases and J by 2 bases, 2 bases remained unmatched. Germline CDR1 MNHNY, CDR2 SVGAGI (reference sequence). Some clones are missing from TCRdb's copy, which holds only in-frame ones; the method was immunoSEQ multiplex PCR. The sample has 55,000 to 70,000 clones; 90% to 95% are singletons. This sequence was found in a female donor in good health, enrolled as a control in a pregnancy study. The V call is TRBV6-6, the J call TRBJ2-5, with 11 bases that match TRBD2. The source material was peripheral blood, sampled in the second trimester of pregnancy. The CDR3, as DNA: TGTGCCAGCAGTTACTCGCGACTAGCGGGGCAAGAGACCCAGTACTTC. Amino acid sequence: CASSYSRLAGQETQYF.